This is a list of T cell receptor beta chains from one sample in a study of patients and donors after allogeneic stem cell transplantation. Each CDR3 protein is one row after TCRdb ran MiXCR on the RT-PCR reads. The sample records hundreds of thousands of distinct CDR3 sequences, 16% being singletons. Sample: blood, either unsorted or a sorted T cell fraction (not recorded which). The receptors come from a human donor who was either an allogeneic HSCT recipient or a stem cell or donor lymphocyte infusion donor (not recorded which). It is not recorded whose cells these are; they may come from a transplant donor. Both conserved end residues are part of each CDR3. Fields, in order: V gene, J gene, clone size, D gene, CDR3 protein, CDR3 DNA. D genes are given only for firm matches. Expanded clones get a size class; other rows say once, few or many, or leave the size out.

TRBV6-5	TRBJ2-5	few	.	CASSYVPASETQYF	TGTGCCAGCAGTTATGTTCCGGCCTCGGAGACCCAGTACTTC
TRBV28	TRBJ2-1	.	.	CASTGSRARVGQFF	TGTGCCAGCACCGGTTCGCGTGCGAGAGTCGGGCAGTTCTTC
TRBV6-5	TRBJ1-2	few	.	CASSSFTNYGYTF	TGTGCCAGCAGTTCCTTCACTAACTATGGCTACACCTTC
TRBV20-1	TRBJ1-1	few	.	CSAAGYGNTEAFF	TGCAGTGCGGCAGGTTACGGGAACACTGAAGCTTTCTTT
TRBV19	TRBJ2-1	few	.	CASIDRSTYNEQFF	TGTGCCAGTATAGACAGGTCAACCTACAATGAGCAGTTCTTC
TRBV4-1	TRBJ1-2	few	.	CASSQKRGDFNYGYTF	TGCGCCAGCAGCCAAAAAAGGGGGGACTTTAACTATGGCTACACCTTC
TRBV10-3	TRBJ2-3	.	TRBD1	CAISEKGTGTGTQYF	TGTGCCATCAGTGAGAAGGGGACAGGGACTGGCACGCAGTATTTT
TRBV21-1	TRBJ2-5	.	.	CASSKVLKERLQETQYF	TGTGCCAGCAGCAAAGTTCTGAAGGAGCGGCTTCAAGAGACCCAGTACTTC
TRBV20-1	TRBJ1-5	few	.	CSASPDTPVNQPQHF	TGCAGTGCTAGCCCGGACACACCCGTAAATCAGCCCCAGCATTTT
TRBV6-1	TRBJ2-2	.	.	CASSEVIWRQLNTGELFF	TGTGCCAGCAGTGAAGTTATTTGGCGGCAGCTTAACACCGGGGAGCTGTTTTTT
TRBV20-1	TRBJ2-5	.	TRBD2	CSAPVLAGVIETQYF	TGCAGTGCTCCGGTTCTAGCGGGAGTAATAGAGACCCAGTACTTC
TRBV11-2	TRBJ2-5	once	TRBD1	CASSFLRRTGTQETQYF	TGTGCCAGCAGCTTCCTCCGTCGGACAGGGACCCAAGAGACCCAGTACTTC
TRBV15	TRBJ1-1	few	TRBD1	CATQFGTDNTEAFF	TGTGCCACCCAGTTCGGGACAGACAACACTGAAGCTTTCTTT
TRBV9	TRBJ1-1	.	.	CASSHPRDGSNTEAFF	TGTGCCAGCAGCCACCCTCGGGACGGATCGAACACTGAAGCTTTCTTT
TRBV30	TRBJ1-1	.	.	CAWSASSTEAFF	TGTGCCTGGAGTGCTTCAAGCACTGAAGCTTTCTTT
TRBV6-1	TRBJ2-2	.	TRBD2	CASREAGGLGGELFF	TGTGCCAGCAGGGAAGCGGGGGGGCTCGGCGGGGAGCTGTTTTTT
TRBV24-1	TRBJ1-2	.	.	CATSGGAHGYTF	TGTGCCACCAGTGGAGGGGCTCATGGCTACACCTTC
TRBV12-3/TRBV12-4	TRBJ2-7	many	.	CASSFGGATYEQYF	TGTGCCAGCAGTTTCGGGGGCGCGACCTACGAGCAGTACTTC
TRBV6-2/TRBV6-3	TRBJ1-1	few	.	CASSYPVGTTEAFF	TGTGCCAGCAGTTACCCGGTAGGCACCACTGAAGCTTTCTTT
TRBV5-1	TRBJ2-1	few	.	CASSLVRGAVYGDEQFF	TGCGCCAGCAGCTTGGTACGTGGGGCGGTCTACGGGGATGAGCAGTTCTTC
TRBV12-3/TRBV12-4	TRBJ1-6	many	.	CASSKRGGTRSPLHF	TGTGCCAGCAGTAAACGGGGGGGGACTCGCTCACCCCTCCACTTT
TRBV3-1	TRBJ1-4	.	.	CASSRPATNEKLFF	TGTGCCAGCAGCCGACCTGCAACTAATGAAAAACTGTTTTTT
TRBV7-8	TRBJ2-1	few	TRBD2	CASSSLTLAGGRDEQFF	TGTGCCAGCAGCTCTCTAACCCTAGCGGGGGGGCGGGATGAGCAGTTCTTC
TRBV6-5	TRBJ2-5	few	.	CASSYPSSGETQYF	TGTGCCAGCAGTTACCCATCCTCGGGAGAGACCCAGTACTTC
TRBV9	TRBJ1-3	.	.	CASSVGATSSGNTIYF	TGTGCCAGCAGCGTAGGGGCGACGAGCTCTGGAAACACCATATATTTT
TRBV30	TRBJ2-1	few	.	CAWNRRGGYNEQFF	TGTGCCTGGAATCGGCGGGGCGGGTACAATGAGCAGTTCTTC
TRBV20-1	TRBJ2-1	.	.	CSANSYNEQFF	TGCAGTGCCAACAGCTACAATGAGCAGTTCTTC
TRBV20-1	TRBJ2-4	.	TRBD2	CSARDWTSGWWNIQYF	TGCAGTGCTAGAGACTGGACTAGCGGATGGTGGAACATTCAGTACTTC
TRBV29-1	TRBJ2-6	few	.	CSVNEEVGWAGSGANVLTF	TGCAGCGTTAATGAGGAGGTCGGGTGGGCCGGCTCTGGGGCCAACGTCCTGACTTTC
TRBV6-2/TRBV6-3	TRBJ1-1	few	TRBD1	CASRPGGNTEAFF	TGTGCCAGCAGACCAGGGGGGAACACTGAAGCTTTCTTT
TRBV4-1	TRBJ1-6	.	.	CASSQGGGQQSSYNSPLHF	TGCGCCAGCAGCCAAGGTGGCGGACAACAAAGCTCCTATAATTCACCCCTCCACTTT
TRBV9	TRBJ2-7	.	.	CASSGAGISYEQYF	TGTGCCAGCAGCGGGGCAGGGATCTCCTACGAGCAGTACTTC
TRBV30	TRBJ1-5	.	.	CAWRAGGFNQPQHF	TGTGCCTGGAGGGCCGGGGGGTTTAATCAGCCCCAGCATTTT
TRBV3-1	TRBJ2-7	.	TRBD2	CASSTYPGGDEQYF	TGTGCCAGCAGCACCTACCCCGGGGGGGACGAGCAGTACTTC
TRBV7-3	TRBJ2-3	few	.	CASSLTPGHHSTDTQYF	TGTGCCAGCAGCTTAACGCCGGGACACCATAGCACAGATACGCAGTATTTT
TRBV6-2/TRBV6-3	TRBJ2-1	.	TRBD2	CASSYPPARLAGQYNEQFF	TGTGCCAGCAGTTACCCCCCCGCCCGACTAGCGGGGCAATACAATGAGCAGTTCTTC
TRBV4-1	TRBJ2-7	few	.	CASSQDEGPYEQYF	TGCGCCAGCAGCCAAGATGAGGGGCCCTACGAGCAGTACTTC
TRBV4-3	TRBJ2-1	many	TRBD2	CASSLGLAGDEQFF	TGTGCCAGCAGTTTAGGACTAGCGGGGGATGAGCAGTTCTTC
TRBV6-4	TRBJ2-2	few	TRBD1	CASSDGKPGQGITGELFF	TGTGCCAGCAGTGACGGGAAGCCGGGACAGGGTATCACCGGGGAGCTGTTTTTT
TRBV28	TRBJ1-4	few	.	CASGYGREKLFF	TGTGCCAGCGGGTATGGGCGCGAAAAACTGTTTTTT
TRBV7-9	TRBJ1-5	few	.	CASSPDGSNQPQHF	TGTGCCAGCAGCCCCGACGGTAGCAATCAGCCCCAGCATTTT
TRBV7-2	TRBJ1-2	.	.	CASSRQARTAYGYTF	TGTGCCAGCAGCCGCCAAGCAAGGACGGCTTATGGCTACACCTTC
TRBV27	TRBJ2-1	.	.	CASSLRGAGEQFF	TGTGCCAGCAGCCTCCGAGGGGCCGGTGAGCAGTTCTTC
TRBV3-1	TRBJ2-1	many	.	CASSQMTNEQFF	TGTGCCAGCAGCCAAATGACAAATGAGCAGTTCTTC
TRBV12-3/TRBV12-4	TRBJ1-5	once	TRBD1	CAISVGQRNQPQHF	TGTGCCATCAGCGTGGGACAGAGAAATCAGCCCCAGCATTTT
TRBV7-9	TRBJ1-2	.	.	CASSASSWANYGYTF	TGTGCCAGCAGCGCCAGCAGTTGGGCTAACTATGGCTACACCTTC
TRBV5-5	TRBJ1-5	many	.	CASSLDRAGNQPQHF	TGTGCCAGCAGCTTGGATAGGGCAGGGAATCAGCCCCAGCATTTT
TRBV4-1	TRBJ1-1	many	TRBD1	CASSRTGERSTEAFF	TGCGCCAGCAGCCGGACAGGGGAGAGAAGCACTGAAGCTTTCTTT
TRBV6-1	TRBJ1-1	once	TRBD1	CASSNRDRANTEAFF	TGTGCCAGCAGCAACCGGGACAGAGCGAACACTGAAGCTTTCTTT
TRBV11-2	TRBJ1-4	.	TRBD1	CASSRTGILEKLFF	TGTGCCAGCAGCAGGACAGGGATACTTGAAAAACTGTTTTTT
TRBV11-3	TRBJ2-1	many	.	CASSLELYNEQFF	TGTGCCAGCAGCTTAGAACTCTACAATGAGCAGTTCTTC
TRBV15	TRBJ2-1	.	.	CATSGQSRGNRNEQFF	TGTGCCACCAGCGGACAGAGTCGGGGTAATCGCAATGAGCAGTTCTTC
TRBV20-1	TRBJ2-5	many	TRBD1	CSAREGGMETQYF	TGCAGTGCTAGAGAAGGGGGCATGGAGACCCAGTACTTC
TRBV5-6	TRBJ2-7	few	.	CASSIHTEQYF	TGTGCCAGCAGCATACATACCGAGCAGTACTTC
TRBV27	TRBJ1-3	.	.	CASRPSAGNTIYF	TGTGCCAGCAGGCCCAGTGCGGGAAACACCATATATTTT
TRBV9	TRBJ2-1	.	TRBD2	CASSMTSGNEYEQFF	TGTGCCAGCAGCATGACTAGCGGGAATGAGTATGAGCAGTTCTTC
TRBV7-9	TRBJ2-3	.	TRBD2	CASSLVLADQDTQYF	TGTGCCAGCAGCTTAGTACTAGCGGATCAAGATACGCAGTATTTT
TRBV27	TRBJ2-7	.	.	CASSFRHREQYF	TGTGCCAGCAGTTTCAGACACCGGGAGCAGTACTTC
TRBV2	TRBJ2-7	many	.	CASRNYEQYF	TGTGCCAGCAGGAACTACGAGCAGTACTTC
TRBV11-2	TRBJ2-3	.	.	CASSSDPDITDTQYF	TGTGCCAGCAGCTCCGACCCCGACATCACAGATACGCAGTATTTT